What follows are 30 T cell receptor beta chains derived from one specimen sequenced in a study of CD8 T cells in Susac syndrome. An input of about 0.45 to 1 ug of RNA was subjected to reverse transcription using random hexamers. TCRdb called the immunoSEQ multiplex PCR reads again in MiXCR, with one record for every CDR3 protein. Of about 80,000 distinct CDR3 sequences in the sample, around 96% were seen once. The sequenced sample was CD8+ T cells from PBMCs. These receptors all come from a human donor with Susac syndrome.

This clonotype has just a few counts. The chain carries TRBV2 and TRBJ1-4; TRBD1 matches 12 bases. The V gene's germline CDR1 is SNHLY and CDR2 FYNNEI. Trimming took 6 bases from V and 7 from J; bases not matched to a gene: 3. The CDR3 consists of 14 residues. CDR3 in amino acids: CASSVGQGAEKLFF. The CDR3 DNA is TGTGCCAGCAGCGTGGGACAGGGGGCTGAAAAACTGTTTTTT.

This chain connects TRBV7-3 to TRBJ2-5, with TRBD2 matching over 15 bases. Germline V gives CDR1 SGHTA, CDR2 FQGTGA. This CDR3 is built from 17 residues. V shed 5 bases and J 2 bases; nucleotides not matched to a gene: 6. CDR3 region: CASSPLGLAGGQETQYF. CDR3 DNA sequence: TGTGCCAGCAGCCCCCTGGGACTAGCGGGAGGACAAGAGACCCAGTACTTC.

The rearrangement joins TRBV19 to TRBJ1-5, with 7 bases that match TRBD1. The ends lost 6 bases at V and 7 bases at J; junction bases unmatched: 12. The germline CDR1 and CDR2 sequences are LNHDA and SQIVND (reference sequence). The CDR3 has 15 amino acids. In DNA, the CDR3 is TGTGCCAGTAGGATCGGGCGAGGGGGCGACCAGCCCCAGCATTTT. It specifies CASRIGRGGDQPQHF.

About this clonotype: Its ends do not fully match the called genes, so a read error is possible. V gene TRBV2 combines with J gene TRBJ2-7; D could derive from TRBD1 or TRBD2 (6 bases each). The germline gives CDR1 SNHLY, CDR2 FYNNEI. This CDR3 region has 14 residues. CDR3 protein: CARSVREGGYEQYF. In nucleotides, the CDR3 is TGTGCCAGGAGTGTGAGGGAAGGGGGGTACGAGCAGTACTTC.

This rearrangement joins TRBV4-3 to TRBJ2-5, with D unclear. CDR3 size: 12 residues. Per germline, CDR1 LGHNA and CDR2 YSLEER. Deletions cut 1 base from V and 8 bases from J, with 8 bases between. The CDR3 loop is CASSQGCATQYF. CDR3 bases: TGCGCCAGCAGCCAAGGGTGTGCCACCCAGTACTTC.

The chain couples TRBV27 to TRBJ1-4; no clear D gene. V gave up 3 bases and J gave up 3 bases, with 11 bases separating them. The length of the CDR3 is 15 residues. Germline V gene sequence: CDR1 MNHEY, CDR2 SMNVEV (reference sequence). In DNA form, the CDR3 reads TGTGCCAGCAGTTTGGCCTTCCAGGCTAATGAAAAACTGTTTTTT. Protein sequence: CASSLAFQANEKLFF.

The rearrangement links TRBV27 to TRBJ2-7; D is undetermined. The CDR3 is made up of 15 amino acids. V was shortened by 5 bases and J by 0 bases, with 14 bases between the two germline ends. The germline V gene has CDR1 MNHEY and CDR2 SMNVEV (reference sequence). The CDR3 here is CASSPIYRSSYEQYF. CDR3 in DNA: TGTGCCAGCAGTCCCATCTACAGAAGCTCCTACGAGCAGTACTTC.

There are a few counts of this clonotype. This chain joins TRBV27 and TRBJ2-5; a weak D match, TRBD1 (5 bases). This CDR3 spans 13 amino acids. V lost 1 base and J 4 bases, leaving 7 bases between the germline ends. CDR1 and CDR2 (germline): MNHEY, SMNVEV (reference sequence). In DNA form, the CDR3 reads TGTGCCAGCAGTTTATGGGGCGGAGAGACCCAGTACTTC. It yields the protein CASSLWGGETQYF.

The chain is built from TRBV20-1 and TRBJ1-5; perhaps TRBD1 as D (6 bases). Germline loops: CDR1 DFQATT, CDR2 SNEGSKA (reference sequence). CDR3 length: 16 amino acids. The ends were cut back, 6 bases at V and 7 bases at J, with 25 bases in the middle. DNA for the CDR3: TGCAGTGCCCCACTGGGGGGGGCGAGGAGTGGGCAGCCCCAGCATTTT. This sequence encodes CSAPLGGARSGQPQHF.

The chain has TRBV7-9 and TRBJ2-1; the D is unclear. V was trimmed by 6 bases and J by 9 bases, leaving 12 bases between them. This CDR3 contains 12 residues. Germline V CDR1 and CDR2: SEHNR, FQNEAQ (reference sequence). The CDR3: CASRGTVGEQFF. In nucleotides, the CDR3 is TGTGCCAGCAGGGGTACAGTGGGTGAGCAGTTCTTC.

The chain links TRBV30 to TRBJ2-7; 7 bases align to TRBD1. CDR3 length: 15 residues. V lost 2 bases, J lost 5 bases, and 12 bases stayed unmatched. Germline loops: CDR1 GTSNPN, CDR2 SVGIG (reference sequence). The CDR3 reads CAWSPDRERRNEQYF. The CDR3 nucleotides are TGTGCCTGGAGTCCCGACAGGGAGAGGAGGAACGAGCAGTACTTC. The full variable domain, rest sourced from reference TRBV30 and TRBJ2-7, is SQTIHQWPATLVQPVGSPLSLECTVEGTSNPNLYWYRQAAGRGLQLLFYSVGIGQISSEVPQNLSASRPQDRQFILSSKKLLLSDSGFYLCAWSPDRERRNEQYFGPGTRLTVT.

The V and J genes are TRBV7-3 and TRBJ2-3, with 11 bases lining up with TRBD2. CDR3 length: 16 residues. The germline V gene encodes CDR1 SGHTA and CDR2 FQGTGA. With 5 bases clipped from V and 2 bases from J, the junction kept 6 bases outside the gene matches. The CDR3 here is CASSHGTSGHTDTQYF. The CDR3 DNA sequence: TGTGCCAGCAGCCACGGGACTAGCGGCCACACAGATACGCAGTATTTT. The full variable domain, in which reference TRBV7-3 and TRBJ2-3 provide the parts outside the CDR3, is GAGVSQTPSNKVTEKGKYVELRCDPISGHTALYWYRQSLGQGPEFLIYFQGTGAADDSGLPNDRFFAVRPEGSVSTLKIQRTERGDSAVYLCASSHGTSGHTDTQYFGPGTRLTVL.

The chain couples TRBV30 to TRBJ2-5; D gene uncertain. The ends were cut back, 2 bases at V and 5 bases at J, with 6 bases in the middle. Germline V lookup: CDR1 GTSNPN, CDR2 SVGIG (reference sequence). The CDR3 runs 11 residues. In DNA, the CDR3 is TGTGCCTGGAGTTCCCGGGAGACCCAGTACTTC. Its translation is CAWSSRETQYF.

The genes are TRBV2 and TRBJ2-7; perhaps D is TRBD1 or TRBD2 (5 bases each). The CDR3 runs to 14 residues. V dropped 2 bases and J dropped 3 bases, with 11 bases sitting between them. Germline CDR1 reads SNHLY; CDR2 reads FYNNEI. CDR3 nucleotides: TGTGCCAGCAGTGAACCGGGACCCTTCTACGAGCAGTACGTC. Protein product: CASSEPGPFYEQYV.

This clonotype was seen only once. This chain joins TRBV4-2 and TRBJ1-1; D is ambiguous. Germline CDR1 and CDR2: LGHNA and YNFKEQ. The CDR3 runs to 15 residues. V was trimmed by 1 base and J by 0 bases, leaving 9 bases between them. DNA of the CDR3: TGTGCCAGCAGCCAAGGATCCGGTTTGAACACTGAAGCTTTCTTT. This encodes CASSQGSGLNTEAFF.

This rearrangement joins TRBV10-3 to TRBJ2-5; TRBD2 aligns across 8 bases. The CDR3 has 13 residues. Losses at the gene ends were 7 bases for V and 5 bases for J; bases not matched to a gene: 6. Germline V gene sequence: CDR1 ENHRY, CDR2 SYGVKD. As DNA, the CDR3 is TGTGCCATCATAGCGGGACCGGGGGAGACCCAGTACTTC. This codes for CAIIAGPGETQYF.

V is TRBV29-1 and J is TRBJ1-2; no firm D call. This CDR3 region has 14 residues. Deletions cut 5 bases from V and 5 bases from J, with 18 bases between. Germline CDR1 SQVTM, CDR2 ANQGSEA. The CDR3 here is CSVRVTDGSYGYTF. CDR3 in DNA: TGCAGCGTTCGGGTTACAGATGGGTCTTATGGCTACACCTTC.

The CDR3 is CASSREGEAYEQYV. In DNA form, the CDR3 reads TGTGCCAGCAGCCGAGAGGGAGAAGCCTACGAGCAGTACGTC. The J gene is TRBJ2-7, the V gene TRBV5-4; weak D call: TRBD2 (5 bases). Germline-derived CDR1 and CDR2 are SGHNT and YYREEE (reference sequence). The CDR3 is 14 amino acids. V gave up 4 bases and J gave up 2 bases, with 13 bases separating them.

CDR3 nucleotides: TGTGCCAGCAGTTACCGGGGGTACAATCAGCCCCAGCATTTT. It codes for CASSYRGYNQPQHF. The rearrangement joins TRBV6-5 to TRBJ1-5, with TRBD1 as a possible D gene (5 bases). Germline CDR1 MNHEY, CDR2 SVGAGI. This CDR3 has 14 amino acids. Trimming removed 2 bases from V and 3 bases from J, with 8 bases in between.

The V call is TRBV20-1, the J call TRBJ2-3; D is tentatively TRBD1 or TRBD2 (6 bases each). Trimming pared 2 bases from V and 1 base from J, leaving 19 bases between. The CDR3 runs to 17 residues. Germline loops: CDR1 DFQATT, CDR2 SNEGSKA (reference sequence). The CDR3 DNA sequence: TGCAGTGCTAGATCCCCGGAGGGGGACCGAGGCACAGATACGCAGTATTTT. As protein: CSARSPEGDRGTDTQYF.

The chain links TRBV12-3 or TRBV12-4 to TRBJ2-1, with 7 bases aligning to TRBD2. V lost 7 bases, J lost 6 bases, and 18 bases stayed unmatched. The CDR3 is 17 residues long. CDR3 coding DNA: TGTGCCAGCACCCCCTCGGAAAGGACTAGTCGGGCCAATGAGCAGTTCTTC. Translation gives CASTPSERTSRANEQFF.

V gene TRBV29-1 combines with J gene TRBJ2-5, with D maybe TRBD1 (5 bases). V lost 3 bases and J lost 5, with 16 bases in between. This CDR3 contains 14 residues. The germline gives CDR1 SQVTM, CDR2 ANQGSEA. The CDR3 spells CSVEGPQVGETQYF. Here the CDR3 DNA reads TGCAGCGTTGAGGGGCCTCAGGTGGGGGAGACCCAGTACTTC.

The rearrangement uses TRBV7-8 and TRBJ2-5, with D tentatively TRBD2 (6 bases). V lost 0 bases, J lost 2 bases, and 16 bases lay in between. This CDR3 comprises 17 residues. CDR1 is SGHVS and CDR2 is FQNEAQ in the germline V gene. CDR3 residues: CASSLAPRLAHQETQYF. DNA for the CDR3: TGTGCCAGCAGCTTAGCCCCCCGGCTAGCGCATCAAGAGACCCAGTACTTC.

The genes are TRBV4-2 and TRBJ2-3; D remains unclear. V was clipped by 0 bases and J by 7 bases, with 8 bases between them. This CDR3 comprises 13 residues. Germline CDR1 and CDR2: LGHNA and YNFKEQ. The CDR3 sequence is CASSQEVVYTQYF. CDR3 nucleotide sequence: TGTGCCAGCAGCCAAGAGGTGGTGTATACGCAGTATTTT.

The chain is built from TRBV28 and TRBJ2-2, with a tentative D call TRBD2 (6 bases). The germline gives CDR1 MDHEN, CDR2 SYDVKM. CDR3 size: 16 residues. The V and J ends lost 3 bases and 4 bases respectively, with 15 bases between them. CDR3 DNA: TGTGCCAGCAGTTTGTTCGGGCAGGGAGGCACCGGGGAGCTGTTTTTT. It translates to CASSLFGQGGTGELFF.

V usage is TRBV9 and J usage is TRBJ2-5, with 12 bases aligning to TRBD1. Germline CDR1 is SGDLS and CDR2 is YYNGEE. V was pared by 2 bases and J by 5 bases, with 7 bases of the junction left unmatched. The CDR3 runs 16 residues. The CDR3: CASSVSGTGGLETQYF. DNA for the CDR3: TGTGCCAGCAGCGTTTCAGGGACAGGGGGCTTGGAGACCCAGTACTTC.

This clonotype was detected only once. The chain is built from TRBV12-2 and TRBJ2-7; whether TRBD1, the table's D call, matches the DNA was not checked. TRBV12-2 is a pseudogene. The CDR3 is 14 amino acids. This chain's CDR3 is CASVPGQGSYEQYF. The CDR3 region has the DNA TGTGCAAGCGTACCGGGACAGGGTTCCTACGAGCAGTACTTC.

J is TRBJ2-3 and V is TRBV7-9, with D maybe TRBD1 (5 bases). The CDR3 totals 16 residues. The ends were cut back, 0 bases at V and 0 bases at J, with 10 bases in the middle. Germline lookup yields CDR1 SEHNR and CDR2 FQNEAQ (reference sequence). CDR3 loop: CASSLAQGLSTDTQYF. The CDR3 DNA reads TGTGCCAGCAGCTTAGCCCAGGGATTAAGCACAGATACGCAGTATTTT.

The V and J genes are TRBV30 and TRBJ1-1; possibly TRBD1 for D (5 bases). Germline CDR1 GTSNPN, CDR2 SVGIG (reference sequence). The CDR3 runs to 14 residues. Trimming took off 3 bases at V and 0 bases at J, with 11 bases between the two ends. This chain's CDR3 is CAWSPGGLNTEAFF. The CDR3 DNA sequence: TGTGCCTGGAGCCCGGGGGGACTGAACACTGAAGCTTTCTTT.

The gene calls are TRBV15 and TRBJ2-7, with unresolved D. Trimming took 0 bases from V and 4 from J, leaving 7 bases between them. The CDR3 consists of 13 residues. Germline values: CDR1 LNHNV, CDR2 YYDKDF (reference sequence). CDR3 sequence: CATSRESRYEQYF. As DNA, the CDR3 is TGTGCCACCAGCAGAGAGAGCCGGTACGAGCAGTACTTC.